The 28 T cell receptor beta chains below come from one sample, sequenced in a study of blood T cells in healthy people across ages. Primers used in a second PCR of roughly 6 to 12 cycles were a sample-barcoded 5' primer and a J-beta primer mix. TCRdb redid the calling of the 5' RACE reads with MiXCR, one entry per CDR3 protein. The sample holds approximately 800,000 distinct CDR3 sequences, around 36% seen once. Sequenced sample: blood. The receptors here all came from a man in his late teens or twenties in good health.

This clonotype was found many times. The chain has TRBV5-1 and TRBJ2-1; 10 nucleotides agree with TRBD1. Germline V gene lookup returns CDR1 SGHRS and CDR2 YFSETQ. The CDR3 totals 17 residues. V shed 3 bases and J 3 bases; nucleotides not matched to a gene: 9. This CDR3 reads CASSYRDRGSDYNEQFF. CDR3 nucleotide sequence: TGCGCCAGCAGCTACCGGGACAGGGGATCGGACTACAATGAGCAGTTCTTC.

The chain combines TRBV19 with TRBJ2-3; D may be TRBD2 (5 bases). V was pared by 3 bases and J by 0 bases, with 10 bases between. This CDR3 has 15 residues. CDR1 LNHDA and CDR2 SQIVND come from the germline V gene (reference sequence). CDR3 residues: CASSMGSASTDTQYF. CDR3 nucleotides: TGTGCCAGTAGTATGGGGAGCGCCAGCACAGATACGCAGTATTTT.

V gene TRBV7-9 combines with J gene TRBJ2-4; either TRBD1 or TRBD2 may supply D (5 bases each). Trimming took off 1 base at V and 1 base at J, with 8 bases between the two ends. Germline loops: CDR1 SEHNR, CDR2 FQNEAQ (reference sequence). The CDR3 length is 15 residues. CDR3 residues: CASSLGGEAKNIQYF. The DNA of the CDR3 is TGTGCCAGCAGCTTAGGAGGGGAGGCCAAAAACATTCAGTACTTC.

This clonotype appeared many times. V usage is TRBV4-3 and J usage is TRBJ1-6; D is uncertain. Germline CDR1 is LGHNA and CDR2 is YSLEER. The CDR3 consists of 13 residues. Trimming removed 8 bases from V and 9 bases from J, with 14 bases in between. The CDR3 sequence: CASQLEGGSPLHF. Written as DNA, the CDR3 is TGCGCCAGCCAATTGGAAGGTGGTTCACCCCTCCACTTT.

V and J are TRBV6-5 and TRBJ1-2; D gene ambiguous. The V end lost 0 bases, the J end lost 4 bases, and 9 bases lay between the germline ends. Germline CDR1 MNHEY, CDR2 SVGAGI. The CDR3 runs 14 residues. Here the CDR3 reads CASSYSITAYGYTF. The CDR3 DNA is TGTGCCAGCAGTTACTCGATTACAGCCTATGGCTACACCTTC.

This clonotype occurred many times. V is TRBV27 and J is TRBJ2-1; TRBD2 might be the D (5 bases). This CDR3 has 13 residues. The ends were cut back, 2 bases at V and 5 bases at J, with 7 bases in the middle. Germline CDR1 reads MNHEY; CDR2 reads SMNVEV (reference sequence). The CDR3 loop reads CASSLNGDNEQFF. The CDR3 DNA is TGTGCCAGCAGTTTAAACGGGGACAATGAGCAGTTCTTC.

The rearrangement joins TRBV20-1 to TRBJ1-1; possibly TRBD1 for D (6 bases). V was clipped by 3 bases and J by 6 bases, with 8 bases between them. The CDR3 runs to 11 residues. Per germline, CDR1 DFQATT and CDR2 SNEGSKA (reference sequence). CDR3 in amino acids: CSASRGAEAFF. The CDR3, as DNA: TGCAGTGCTAGCAGGGGAGCTGAAGCTTTCTTT.

This clonotype appeared many times. This sequence joins TRBV4-3 and TRBJ2-4, with D possibly being TRBD2 (6 bases). The ends were cut back, 1 base at V and 0 bases at J, with 10 bases in the middle. This CDR3 comprises 16 residues. The germline V gene has CDR1 LGHNA and CDR2 YSLEER. The CDR3 is CASSQAGELAKNIQYF. CDR3 nucleotide sequence: TGCGCCAGCAGCCAAGCGGGGGAGTTAGCCAAAAACATTCAGTACTTC.

The chain recombines TRBV7-9 with TRBJ1-5; the match to TRBD1 covers 7 bases. Germline CDR1 reads SEHNR; CDR2 reads FQNEAQ (reference sequence). There are 15 residues in the CDR3. The ends lost 4 bases at V and 0 bases at J; junction bases unmatched: 3. The CDR3 sequence: CASSSGTASNQPQHF. As DNA, the CDR3 is TGTGCCAGCAGCTCCGGGACAGCTAGCAATCAGCCCCAGCATTTT.

This clonotype was seen at least ten times. The V call is TRBV12-3 or TRBV12-4, the J call TRBJ2-1, with TRBD2 matching 8 bases. The V gene end was trimmed by 7 bases and the J gene end by 9 bases; junction bases not matched to a gene: 5. This CDR3 contains 12 residues. The CDR3 DNA is TGTGCCAGCACCATCGGGGGGGTTGAGCAGTTCTTC. As protein: CASTIGGVEQFF.

This clonotype came up many times. The genes are TRBV12-3 or TRBV12-4 and TRBJ1-2, with 8 bases fitting TRBD1. J gave up 1 base and V 8 bases, and 3 bases lay outside the gene matches. CDR3 length: 13 amino acids. The CDR3 is CASGTGLNYGYTF. Here the CDR3 DNA reads TGTGCCAGCGGGACAGGCCTTAACTATGGCTACACCTTC.

V usage is TRBV29-1 and J usage is TRBJ1-1; 8 bases line up with TRBD1. The CDR3 covers 15 residues. Germline-derived CDR1 and CDR2 are SQVTM and ANQGSEA. After removal of 5 bases from V and 8 bases from J, the junction contained 16 bases not matched to a gene. CDR3 bases: TGCAGCGTTCGGACAGGGCGGGAAAGGCTCGGAGAAGCTTTCTTT. Amino acids: CSVRTGRERLGEAFF.

This chain joins TRBV12-3 or TRBV12-4 and TRBJ1-2, with D tentatively TRBD1 (5 bases). This CDR3 region has 15 residues. Deletions cut 0 bases from V and 4 bases from J, with 12 bases between. This chain's CDR3 is CASSLAGRVGYGYTF. The DNA for the CDR3 is TGTGCCAGCAGTTTAGCCGGCAGGGTGGGCTATGGCTACACCTTC.

Concerning this clonotype: A junction boundary mismatches the germline segment, possibly from a read error. V usage is TRBV27 and J usage is TRBJ2-3, with 8 positions matching TRBD2. The CDR3 extends over 14 amino acids. From germline, CDR1 is MNHEY and CDR2 SMNVEV (reference sequence). The CDR3 here is CASGLAGLGDTQYF. The DNA for the CDR3 is TGTGCCAGCGGTTTAGCGGGGTTGGGAGATACGCAGTATTTT.

In this sample, this clonotype turned up a few times. V is TRBV25-1 and J is TRBJ1-2; tentative D call: TRBD1 (6 bases). This CDR3 contains 16 residues. Germline values: CDR1 MGHDK, CDR2 SYGVNS. V gave up 0 bases and J gave up 11 bases, with 22 bases separating them. CDR3 sequence: CASSEYGGLAMGGYTF. The CDR3 region has the DNA TGTGCCAGCAGTGAATACGGGGGGCTCGCTATGGGTGGTTACACCTTC.

The chain links TRBV7-2 to TRBJ2-5; 8 bases align to TRBD2. The CDR3 totals 16 residues. Trimming removed 5 bases from V and 2 bases from J; junction bases left unmatched: 10. Per the germline V gene, CDR1 is SGHTA and CDR2 is FQGNSA. Written as DNA, the CDR3 is TGTGCCAGCAGCCGTCGGGAAGCGGGAGTACAAGAGACCCAGTACTTC. It translates to CASSRREAGVQETQYF.

This rearrangement joins TRBV4-2 to TRBJ2-1, with 8 positions matching TRBD2. The junction had 3 bases not matched to a gene; V was cut back by 2 bases and J by 3 bases. CDR3 length: 15 amino acids. Germline assignment: CDR1 LGHNA and CDR2 YNFKEQ. CDR3 region: CASSQSRGGYNEQFF. DNA for the CDR3: TGTGCCAGCAGCCAAAGTCGGGGGGGCTACAATGAGCAGTTCTTC.

This clonotype came up a few times. The chain is built from TRBV29-1 and TRBJ1-2; 8 bases fit TRBD1. V shed 6 bases, J shed 5 bases, and the junction held 8 bases outside the gene matches. CDR3 length: 13 amino acids. Germline-derived CDR1 and CDR2 are SQVTM and ANQGSEA. The CDR3 bases are TGCAGCGTCGCCCCGGGACAGGAGTATGGCTACACCTTC. Translated: CSVAPGQEYGYTF.

This clonotype was seen repeatedly, ten times or more. The chain uses TRBV4-1 and TRBJ2-1; possible D gene TRBD1, 5 bases. Germline V CDR1 and CDR2: MGHRA, YSYEKL. There are 15 residues in the CDR3. The V gene lost 1 base and the J gene lost 0 bases, with 7 bases spanning the gap. The chain's CDR3 is CASSQADSSYNEQFF. The CDR3 DNA sequence: TGCGCCAGCAGCCAAGCCGACAGCTCCTACAATGAGCAGTTCTTC.

This clonotype was detected only a few times. The V and J genes are TRBV12-3 or TRBV12-4 and TRBJ2-7, with 10 bases fitting TRBD1. The CDR3 length is 14 residues. Trimming cost V 6 bases and J 6 bases; bases outside gene matches: 8. The CDR3 loop is CASSRPDRGSEQYF. CDR3 nucleotides: TGTGCCAGCAGCCGCCCGGACAGGGGGAGCGAGCAGTACTTC.

The chain couples TRBV10-3 to TRBJ2-1, with 10 positions matching TRBD2. Per germline, CDR1 ENHRY and CDR2 SYGVKD. Trimming at V came to 7 bases and at J to 6 bases, leaving 12 bases not matched to a gene. The CDR3 spans 16 residues. CDR3: CAITVGLAGEPNEQFF. CDR3 bases: TGTGCCATCACGGTAGGGCTAGCGGGAGAACCCAATGAGCAGTTCTTC.

This clonotype was seen many times. The rearrangement joins TRBV29-1 to TRBJ2-1; 12 bases map to TRBD2. Germline CDR1 is SQVTM and CDR2 is ANQGSEA. The CDR3 spans 14 residues. V lost 3 bases to trimming and J lost 7 bases; unmatched junction nucleotides: 4. As DNA, the CDR3 is TGCAGCGTTGAGCAACTAGCGGGGGGTAATGAGCAGTTCTTC. Translating gives CSVEQLAGGNEQFF.

CDR3: CSARDPDRGQDQPQHF. CDR3 coding DNA: TGCAGTGCTAGAGATCCTGACAGGGGGCAGGATCAGCCCCAGCATTTT. V gene TRBV20-1 combines with J gene TRBJ1-5; 10 bases line up with TRBD1. This CDR3 has 16 amino acids. The V segment lost 0 bases and the J segment 5 bases; nucleotides outside the gene matches: 7. CDR1 DFQATT and CDR2 SNEGSKA come from the germline V gene (reference sequence).

The V gene is TRBV28, the J gene TRBJ2-7; D call uncertain. V lost 2 bases to trimming and J lost 7 bases, with 15 bases between them. This CDR3 is built from 14 residues. Germline loops: CDR1 MDHEN, CDR2 SYDVKM. CDR3 region: CASSLRPSYNEQYF. The CDR3 DNA follows: TGTGCCAGCAGTTTACGACCTTCCTACAATGAGCAGTACTTC.

This clonotype showed up just a few times. The genes are TRBV12-3 or TRBV12-4 and TRBJ1-4; the D is unclear. The ends were cut back, 3 bases at V and 0 bases at J, with 8 bases in the middle. The CDR3 is 15 amino acids. The CDR3 here is CASSLSEATNEKLFF. The CDR3 nucleotides are TGTGCCAGCAGTTTGAGTGAGGCAACTAATGAAAAACTGTTTTTT.

The table lists this clonotype with a few counts. The CDR3 nucleotides read TGCAGCGTTGAAGATACTAGCGGGGACTCCTACAATGAGCAGTTCTTC. The encoded protein is CSVEDTSGDSYNEQFF. This chain links TRBV29-1 with TRBJ2-1; 10 bases are a match to TRBD2. Per the germline V gene, CDR1 is SQVTM and CDR2 is ANQGSEA. V lost 0 bases and J lost 0; bases outside the gene matches: 2. The CDR3 length is 16 residues.

The chain links TRBV3-1 to TRBJ2-7; D is unresolved. V gave up 0 bases and J gave up 3 bases, with 9 bases separating them. This CDR3 region has 14 residues. CDR1 is LGHDT, CDR2 YNNKEL, per germline (reference sequence). CDR3 coding DNA: TGTGCCAGCAGCCAAGATAACGGTTACTACGAGCAGTACTTC. It encodes CASSQDNGYYEQYF.

This sequence joins TRBV21-1 and TRBJ2-1. TRBV21-1 is noted as a pseudogene. The length of the CDR3 is 17 residues. CDR3 residues: CASSQQTEKSSYNEQFF. CDR3 DNA sequence: TGTGCCAGCAGCCAACAGACGGAGAAAAGCTCCTACAATGAGCAGTTCTTC.